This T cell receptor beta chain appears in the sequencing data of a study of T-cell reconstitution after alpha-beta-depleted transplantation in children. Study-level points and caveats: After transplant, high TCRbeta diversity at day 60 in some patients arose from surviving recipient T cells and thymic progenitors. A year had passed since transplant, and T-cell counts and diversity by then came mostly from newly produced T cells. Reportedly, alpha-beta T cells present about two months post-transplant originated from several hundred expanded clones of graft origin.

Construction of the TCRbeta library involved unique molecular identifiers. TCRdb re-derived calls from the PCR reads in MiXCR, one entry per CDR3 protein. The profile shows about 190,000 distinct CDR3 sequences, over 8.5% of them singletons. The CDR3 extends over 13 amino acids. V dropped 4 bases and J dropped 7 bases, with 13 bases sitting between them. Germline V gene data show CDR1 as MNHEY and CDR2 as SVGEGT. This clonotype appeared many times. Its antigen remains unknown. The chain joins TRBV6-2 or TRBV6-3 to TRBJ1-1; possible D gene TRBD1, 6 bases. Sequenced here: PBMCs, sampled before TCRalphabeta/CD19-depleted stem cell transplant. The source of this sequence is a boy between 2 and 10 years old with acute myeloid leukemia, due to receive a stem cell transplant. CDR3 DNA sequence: TGTGCCAGCAGTTTTAGGGGGATGGGTGAAGCTTTCTTT. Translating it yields CASSFRGMGEAFF.